This T cell receptor (beta chain) derives from a study of control samples from healthy donors and cancer patients. V lost 7 bases to trimming and J lost 5 bases; unmatched junction nucleotides: 12. The CDR3 is 15 amino acids. Per germline, CDR1 SNHLY and CDR2 FYNNEI. Only in-frame clones appear in the TCRdb table, and some are missing; sequencing was by immunoSEQ multiplex PCR. The sample lists around 120,000 clones, 80% to 90% occurring once. The sequence came from a man in his fifties or sixties in good health. What was sequenced was blood. The chain uses TRBV2 and TRBJ1-1; 8 bases align to TRBD1. CDR3 sequence reads: CASTFGQGGVTEAFF. In DNA, the CDR3 is TGTGCCAGCACTTTCGGACAGGGAGGGGTTACTGAAGCTTTCTTT.